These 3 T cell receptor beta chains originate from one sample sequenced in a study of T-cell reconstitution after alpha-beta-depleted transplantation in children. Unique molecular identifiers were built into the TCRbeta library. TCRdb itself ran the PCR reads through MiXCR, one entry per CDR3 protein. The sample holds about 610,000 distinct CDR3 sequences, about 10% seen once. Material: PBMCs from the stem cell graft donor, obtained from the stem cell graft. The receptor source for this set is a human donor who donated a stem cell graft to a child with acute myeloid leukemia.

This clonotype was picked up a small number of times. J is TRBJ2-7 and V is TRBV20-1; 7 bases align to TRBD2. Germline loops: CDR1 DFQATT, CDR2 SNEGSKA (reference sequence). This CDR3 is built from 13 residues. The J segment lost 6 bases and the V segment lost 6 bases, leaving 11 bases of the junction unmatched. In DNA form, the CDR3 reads TGCAGTGCGCCCCGGGACTACTCTTCCGAGCAGTACTTC. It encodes CSAPRDYSSEQYF.

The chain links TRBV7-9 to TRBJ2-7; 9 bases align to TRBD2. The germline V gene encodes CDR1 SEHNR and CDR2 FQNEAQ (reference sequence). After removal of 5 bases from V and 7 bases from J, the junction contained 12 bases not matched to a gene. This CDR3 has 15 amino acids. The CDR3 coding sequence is TGTGCCAGCAGCCCCCCCGGGACTAGCTCACAGGAGCAGTACTTC. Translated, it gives CASSPPGTSSQEQYF.

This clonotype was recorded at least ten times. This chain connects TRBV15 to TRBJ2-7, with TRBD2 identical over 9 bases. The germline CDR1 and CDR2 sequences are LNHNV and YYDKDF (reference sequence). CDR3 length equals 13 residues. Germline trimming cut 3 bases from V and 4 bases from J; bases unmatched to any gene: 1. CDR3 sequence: CATSRGLAYEQYF. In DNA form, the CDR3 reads TGTGCCACCAGCAGGGGACTAGCTTACGAGCAGTACTTC.